The 28 T cell receptor beta chains listed next were all sequenced from one sample in a study of response to subunit inactivated influenza vaccine. TCRdb reprocessed the RT-PCR reads via MiXCR and lists one record per CDR3 protein. Of more than 700,000 distinct CDR3 sequences in the sample, about 20% were seen once. The sequencing here drew on PBMCs from blood, taken roughly 5 days after vaccination. The receptors originated from a man aged 45-60 years who received an inactivated influenza vaccine.

In its sample, this clonotype was seen a few times. The V call is TRBV9, the J call TRBJ1-1; D not certain. The CDR3 has 13 amino acids. Germline CDR1 and CDR2: SGDLS and YYNGEE. V lost 0 bases to trimming and J lost 5 bases, with 8 bases between them. The CDR3 loop is CASSVVPRTEAFF. DNA for the CDR3: TGTGCCAGCAGCGTAGTCCCCCGGACTGAAGCTTTCTTT.

This chain connects TRBV10-3 to TRBJ1-2, with D uncertain. Germline CDR1 reads ENHRY; CDR2 reads SYGVKD. The CDR3 is made up of 13 amino acids. V was pared by 4 bases and J by 4 bases, with 10 bases between. CDR3 coding DNA: TGTGCCATCAGTGGTTTGGGAATCTATGGCTACACCTTC. As protein: CAISGLGIYGYTF.

The chain links TRBV6-5 to TRBJ2-5; no clear D gene. This CDR3 has 16 residues. Trimming shortened V by 2 bases and J by 2 bases, and 15 bases separated the two germline ends. Looked up from germline, CDR1 is MNHEY and CDR2 is SVGAGI. Here the CDR3 DNA reads TGTGCCAGCAGTTACATGAGGACGGACCTTCAAGAGACCCAGTACTTC. This codes for CASSYMRTDLQETQYF.

This clonotype turned up a few times. The chain couples TRBV28 to TRBJ2-2; D remains unclear. Between the trimmed V and J ends, which lost 6 bases and 5 bases, there was a span of 10 bases. This CDR3 spans 13 amino acids. The V gene's germline CDR1 is MDHEN and CDR2 SYDVKM. CDR3 nucleotides: TGTGCCAGCAGCCTAATAGGTACCGGGGAGCTGTTTTTT. Translating gives CASSLIGTGELFF.

This clonotype was seen more than once but under ten times. This rearrangement joins TRBV7-8 to TRBJ1-5, with a possible D match to TRBD1 (5 bases). V shed 2 bases and J shed 5 bases, with 7 bases lying between them. The CDR3 is made up of 13 amino acids. Germline loops: CDR1 SGHVS, CDR2 FQNEAQ. The CDR3 region is CASSLQGHQPQHF. The CDR3 region has the DNA TGTGCCAGCAGCTTACAGGGCCATCAGCCCCAGCATTTT.

The chain joins TRBV10-3 to TRBJ2-5, with D possibly TRBD1 on 5 matching bases. Between the trimmed V and J ends, which lost 4 bases and 3 bases, there was a span of 9 bases. Germline lookup yields CDR1 ENHRY and CDR2 SYGVKD. There are 13 residues in the CDR3. CDR3 sequence: CAISGQGKETQYF. Written as DNA, the CDR3 is TGTGCCATCAGTGGTCAGGGTAAAGAGACCCAGTACTTC.

This chain joins TRBV4-3 and TRBJ2-5, with 12 bases lining up with TRBD2. Germline lookup yields CDR1 LGHNA and CDR2 YSLEER. J gave up 3 bases and V 0 bases, and 8 bases lay outside the gene matches. This CDR3 has 18 amino acids. The CDR3: CASSQDVTSGGRKETQYF. The CDR3 DNA follows: TGCGCCAGCAGCCAAGATGTGACTAGCGGGGGTAGGAAAGAGACCCAGTACTTC.

This clonotype was seen a few times. The rearrangement uses TRBV20-1 and TRBJ2-3; 12 bases map to TRBD2. With V trimmed by 1 base and J by 2 bases, 16 bases remained unmatched. CDR1 is DFQATT, CDR2 SNEGSKA, per germline (reference sequence). The CDR3 contains 20 residues. CDR3 DNA sequence: TGCAGTGCTAGAGTCCCCCTAGCGGGGGGGCTCGTATTTTACACAGATACGCAGTATTTT. This codes for CSARVPLAGGLVFYTDTQYF.

This clonotype appeared many times. CDR3 region: CATSRGGGLTDTQYF. The CDR3 bases are TGTGCCACCAGCAGAGGCGGGGGGCTCACAGATACGCAGTATTTT. The chain combines TRBV15 with TRBJ2-3; 8 bases agree with TRBD2. This CDR3 is built from 15 residues. Per germline, CDR1 LNHNV and CDR2 YYDKDF (reference sequence). J lost 2 bases, V lost 1 base, and 2 bases had no gene match.

This rearrangement joins TRBV7-8 to TRBJ2-3; 12 bases line up with TRBD2. In germline, CDR1 is SGHVS, CDR2 FQNEAQ. The V segment lost 4 bases and the J segment 1 base; nucleotides outside the gene matches: 3. This CDR3 spans 16 amino acids. The CDR3 protein is CASSWSSGGGTDTQYF. CDR3 nucleotide sequence: TGTGCCAGCAGCTGGTCTAGCGGGGGGGGCACAGATACGCAGTATTTT.

This clonotype was detected only a few times. CDR3: CASSLERIGYNEQFF. CDR3 in DNA: TGTGCCAGCAGCTTAGAGCGGATTGGCTACAATGAGCAGTTCTTC. The chain couples TRBV7-9 to TRBJ2-1, with a possible D match to TRBD2 (5 bases). The CDR3 is made up of 15 amino acids. Looked up from germline, CDR1 is SEHNR and CDR2 is FQNEAQ (reference sequence). The V end lost 1 base, the J end lost 3 bases, and 10 bases lay between the germline ends. Full variable domain (rest looked up from reference TRBV7-9 and TRBJ2-1): DTGVSQNPRHKITKRGQNVTFRCDPISEHNRLYWYRQTLGQGPEFLTYFQNEAQLEKSRLLSDRFSAERPKGSFSTLEIQRTEQGDSAMYLCASSLERIGYNEQFFGPGTRLTVL.

The CDR3 spells CASSDSGAETQYF. The CDR3, as DNA: TGCGCCAGCAGTGATAGCGGGGCAGAGACCCAGTACTTC. This chain joins TRBV10-2 and TRBJ2-5, with 8 bases lining up with TRBD2. After removal of 3 bases from V and 4 bases from J, the junction contained 1 base not matched to a gene. The CDR3 contains 13 residues. CDR1 is WSHSY, CDR2 SAAADI, per germline.

This clonotype appeared a few times. The genes are TRBV4-1 and TRBJ2-5, with D uncertain. The CDR3 runs 13 residues. Germline CDR1 reads MGHRA; CDR2 reads YSYEKL. The germline V and J ends were trimmed by 1 base and 1 base, with 4 bases remaining between them. The DNA of the CDR3 is TGCGCCAGCAGCCAAGCACTCCAAGAGACCCAGTACTTC. Amino acids: CASSQALQETQYF.

This chain links TRBV11-2 with TRBJ2-2; D is ambiguous. Germline V gene data show CDR1 as SGHAT and CDR2 as FQNNGV. This CDR3 region has 15 residues. The germline V and J ends were trimmed by 0 bases and 4 bases, with 9 bases remaining between them. The CDR3 DNA is TGTGCCAGCAGCTTAGAAACCCCGCGCACCGGGGAGCTGTTTTTT. Protein sequence: CASSLETPRTGELFF.

The chain has TRBV12-3 or TRBV12-4 and TRBJ2-7, with D uncertain. The CDR3 is 13 amino acids. V was clipped by 1 base and J by 3 bases, with 7 bases between them. DNA of the CDR3: TGTGCCAGCAGTTTAGGACCAGTCTACGAGCAGTACTTC. It is translated as CASSLGPVYEQYF.

The chain recombines TRBV20-1 with TRBJ1-1; D remains ambiguous. The CDR3 loop spans 13 amino acids. The V end was cut by 5 bases, the J end by 8 bases, with 18 bases between. Germline CDR1 DFQATT, CDR2 SNEGSKA (reference sequence). The CDR3 DNA sequence: TGCAGTGCTCGTCTGACCCTTCCCCACGAAGCTTTCTTT. Amino acids: CSARLTLPHEAFF.

The chain couples TRBV20-1 to TRBJ2-3; 8 bases agree with TRBD1. The germline V gene has CDR1 DFQATT and CDR2 SNEGSKA (reference sequence). The trim removed 6 bases at V and 12 bases at J, leaving 11 bases unmatched. This CDR3 region has 12 residues. This chain's CDR3 is CSAAGGGVLQYF. The CDR3 coding sequence is TGCAGTGCCGCAGGGGGCGGAGTCCTACAGTATTTT.

The gene calls are TRBV20-1 and TRBJ2-5; 10 positions match TRBD2. Germline V lookup: CDR1 DFQATT, CDR2 SNEGSKA (reference sequence). This CDR3 spans 15 amino acids. V shed 3 bases and J 1 base; nucleotides not matched to a gene: 5. The CDR3: CSASGIAGGQETQYF. In nucleotides, the CDR3 is TGCAGTGCTAGTGGGATAGCGGGGGGCCAAGAGACCCAGTACTTC.

This clonotype showed up just a few times. The CDR3 region is CASSLADSTYEQYF. DNA of the CDR3: TGCGCCAGCAGCTTGGCCGACAGCACCTACGAGCAGTACTTC. The genes are TRBV5-1 and TRBJ2-7; D perhaps matches TRBD1 (5 bases). V was clipped by 0 bases and J by 2 bases, with 9 bases between them. The V gene's germline CDR1 is SGHRS and CDR2 YFSETQ. The CDR3 totals 14 residues.

V usage is TRBV27 and J usage is TRBJ2-7; 11 nucleotides match TRBD1. The V and J ends lost 3 bases and 2 bases, in that order; junction bases with no gene match: 3. Germline lookup yields CDR1 MNHEY and CDR2 SMNVEV (reference sequence). CDR3 length: 15 residues. In DNA form, the CDR3 reads TGTGCCAGCAGTTTCGGGACAGGGGGTCCCTACGAGCAGTACTTC. Protein product: CASSFGTGGPYEQYF.

This clonotype was observed a few times. The V call is TRBV12-3 or TRBV12-4, the J call TRBJ2-5; 8 bases are shared with TRBD2. V dropped 1 base and J dropped 4; count of bases not matched to a gene: 8. CDR3 length: 16 amino acids. CDR3 in amino acids: CASSLVAGFGIETQYF. In DNA, the CDR3 is TGTGCCAGCAGTTTAGTAGCGGGGTTCGGGATAGAGACCCAGTACTTC.

The chain links TRBV9 to TRBJ2-1; D is unclear. The CDR3 is 15 amino acids. Germline V lookup: CDR1 SGDLS, CDR2 YYNGEE. V was trimmed by 0 bases and J by 0 bases, leaving 7 bases between them. CDR3 in DNA: TGTGCCAGCAGCGTAGGGCCAGACTCCTACAATGAGCAGTTCTTC. Protein sequence: CASSVGPDSYNEQFF.

The chain joins TRBV7-2 to TRBJ2-2; weak D call: TRBD2 (6 bases). Germline lookup yields CDR1 SGHTA and CDR2 FQGNSA. The CDR3 has 15 residues. V was pared by 6 bases and J by 4 bases, with 15 bases between. The CDR3 protein is CASRHPGLLTGELFF. The DNA of the CDR3 is TGTGCCAGCAGACATCCGGGACTCCTCACCGGGGAGCTGTTTTTT.

This clonotype was found a few times. The V and J genes are TRBV6-2 or TRBV6-3 and TRBJ2-1; 14 bases align to TRBD2. The CDR3 runs to 18 residues. CDR1 and CDR2 from the germline V gene are MNHEY and SVGEGT. V shed 2 bases, J shed 0 bases, and the junction held 3 bases outside the gene matches. In DNA, the CDR3 is TGTGCCAGCAGTTACCGAGGGACTAGCGGGAGCTCCTACAATGAGCAGTTCTTC. Its protein product is CASSYRGTSGSSYNEQFF.

The CDR3 bases are TGTGCCAGCAGCCGACGAGAGTCTAACTATGGCTACACCTTC. This gives the protein CASSRRESNYGYTF. The chain joins TRBV12-3 or TRBV12-4 to TRBJ1-2; D is unresolved. The CDR3 loop spans 14 amino acids. The V and J ends lost 6 bases and 0 bases respectively, with 11 bases between them.

The chain carries TRBV29-1 and TRBJ2-7; TRBD2 aligns across 13 bases. Germline-derived CDR1 and CDR2 are SQVTM and ANQGSEA. Losses at the gene ends were 4 bases for V and 4 bases for J; bases not matched to a gene: 7. This CDR3 contains 15 residues. CDR3 amino acids: CSVGGTSGKKYEQYF. The CDR3 nucleotides read TGCAGCGTTGGTGGGACTAGCGGGAAAAAATACGAGCAGTACTTC.

This sequence joins TRBV20-1 and TRBJ2-4, with D perhaps TRBD1 or TRBD2 (5 bases each). V gave up 0 bases and J gave up 1 base, with 13 bases separating them. The CDR3 extends over 16 amino acids. Germline V gives CDR1 DFQATT, CDR2 SNEGSKA (reference sequence). This CDR3 reads CSARDLVWGAKNIQYF. DNA of the CDR3: TGCAGTGCTAGAGATTTGGTCTGGGGGGCCAAAAACATTCAGTACTTC.

This clonotype was seen a handful of times. The rearrangement links TRBV12-3 or TRBV12-4 to TRBJ1-5, with D uncertain. This CDR3 has 12 amino acids. The V gene lost 9 bases and the J gene lost 2 bases, with 8 bases spanning the gap. Written as DNA, the CDR3 is TGTGCCAGTACGCGGGGCAATCAGCCCCAGCATTTT. Protein product: CASTRGNQPQHF.